These T cell receptor beta chains were read from a single sample in a study of vaccination and CD4 T cells after COVID-19. These receptors have no identified antigens. TCRdb processed the PCR reads anew with MiXCR; each CDR3 protein has one entry. The sample records 2,900 or so distinct CDR3 sequences, around 80% being singletons. Sequenced: CD4+ T cells from blood, cultured in vitro. Every receptor here comes from a human donor who had recovered from COVID-19. The conserved cysteine and the conserved F or W are not part of the CDR3 here.

v_call: TRBV9
j_call: TRBJ2-7
cdr3_length: 13
cdr3_aa: ASSRLTGGSYEQY

v_call: TRBV10-2
j_call: TRBJ1-2
cdr3_length: 10
cdr3_aa: ATGLVGYGYT

v_call: TRBV7-2
j_call: TRBJ1-1
cdr3_length: 11
cdr3_aa: ASSPDRGDKVF

v_call: TRBV20-1
j_call: TRBJ2-7
cdr3_length: 11
cdr3_aa: SAPREGFYEQY

v_call: TRBV9
j_call: TRBJ2-2
cdr3_length: 14
cdr3_aa: ASSVVTGWNTGELF

v_call: TRBV20-1
j_call: TRBJ1-2
cdr3_length: 11
cdr3_aa: SARDHGREGYT

v_call: TRBV7-2
j_call: TRBJ2-1
cdr3_length: 11
cdr3_aa: ASSLEFYNEQF

v_call: TRBV7-2
j_call: TRBJ2-7
cdr3_length: 13
cdr3_aa: ASSLAGTGFYEQY

v_call: TRBV20-1
j_call: TRBJ1-6
cdr3_length: 14
cdr3_aa: SAYGTEYSYNSPLH

v_call: TRBV20-1
j_call: TRBJ1-2
cdr3_length: 13
cdr3_aa: SARPETSVLHGYT

v_call: TRBV30
j_call: TRBJ1-2
cdr3_length: 10
cdr3_aa: AWSESWRGYT

v_call: TRBV5-1
j_call: TRBJ2-7
cdr3_length: 11
cdr3_aa: ASSLGPANEQY

v_call: TRBV2
j_call: TRBJ1-1
cdr3_length: 10
cdr3_aa: ASSPRVRGAF

v_call: TRBV15
j_call: TRBJ1-1
cdr3_length: 11
cdr3_aa: ATSREPGRPGF

v_call: TRBV2
j_call: TRBJ2-3
cdr3_length: 11
cdr3_aa: ASGIFRKDTQY

v_call: TRBV6-1
j_call: TRBJ1-2
cdr3_length: 10
cdr3_aa: ASQRGADGYT

v_call: TRBV20-1
j_call: TRBJ1-5
cdr3_length: 12
cdr3_aa: SADRIGSNQPQH

v_call: TRBV10-3
j_call: TRBJ2-2
cdr3_length: 13
cdr3_aa: AIGGTGRNTGELF

v_call: TRBV20-1
j_call: TRBJ2-1
cdr3_length: 13
cdr3_aa: SANPRQGFANEQF

v_call: TRBV7-2
j_call: TRBJ2-7
cdr3_length: 12
cdr3_aa: ASSLAAGTYEQY

v_call: TRBV10-3
j_call: TRBJ2-2
cdr3_length: 13
cdr3_aa: AISENLGFVGELF

v_call: TRBV20-1
j_call: TRBJ1-1
cdr3_length: 12
cdr3_aa: SARDPQGLTEAF

v_call: TRBV7-8
j_call: TRBJ1-1
cdr3_length: 11
cdr3_aa: ASSSWVSTEAF

v_call: TRBV11-2
j_call: TRBJ2-3
cdr3_length: 13
cdr3_aa: ASSEGVPSTDTQY

v_call: TRBV6-2/TRBV6-3
j_call: TRBJ2-7
cdr3_length: 14
cdr3_aa: ASKSPKTGLSYEQY

v_call: TRBV10-3
j_call: TRBJ1-2
cdr3_length: 13
cdr3_aa: ASLALGDPSYGYT

v_call: TRBV7-9
j_call: TRBJ1-5
cdr3_length: 9
cdr3_aa: ASSPGGPQH

v_call: TRBV7-3
j_call: TRBJ1-2
cdr3_length: 12
cdr3_aa: ASSSEQGNYGYT

v_call: TRBV20-1
j_call: TRBJ2-7
cdr3_length: 13
cdr3_aa: SAPARAGASYEQY

v_call: TRBV15
j_call: TRBJ1-4
cdr3_length: 14
cdr3_aa: ATSRDRGALGEKLF

v_call: TRBV7-2
j_call: TRBJ1-1
cdr3_length: 12
cdr3_aa: ASSLAGGGREAF

v_call: TRBV20-1
j_call: TRBJ1-5
cdr3_length: 11
cdr3_aa: SASAGDGQPQH

v_call: TRBV30
j_call: TRBJ2-7
cdr3_length: 12
cdr3_aa: AWSTGQYSYEQY